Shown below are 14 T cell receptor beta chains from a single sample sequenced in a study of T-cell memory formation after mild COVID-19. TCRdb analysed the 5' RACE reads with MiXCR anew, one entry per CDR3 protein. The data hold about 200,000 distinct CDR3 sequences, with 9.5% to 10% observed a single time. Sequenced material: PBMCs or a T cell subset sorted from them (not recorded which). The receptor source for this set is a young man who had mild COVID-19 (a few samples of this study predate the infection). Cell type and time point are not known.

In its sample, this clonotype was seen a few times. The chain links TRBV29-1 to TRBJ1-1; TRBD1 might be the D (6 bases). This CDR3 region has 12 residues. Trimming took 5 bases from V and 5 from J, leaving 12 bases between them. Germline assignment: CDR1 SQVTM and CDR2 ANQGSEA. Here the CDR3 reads CSVIARGTEAFF. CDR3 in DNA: TGCAGCGTTATAGCCAGGGGAACTGAAGCTTTCTTT.

The DNA of the CDR3 is TGTGCCGTATCCGGCAGCTTTAATGAAAAACTGTTTTTT. This translates into CAVSGSFNEKLFF. This chain uses TRBV7-9 with TRBJ1-4; D not resolved. From germline, CDR1 is SEHNR and CDR2 FQNEAQ (reference sequence). This CDR3 contains 13 residues. Deletions cut 11 bases from V and 4 bases from J, with 14 bases between.

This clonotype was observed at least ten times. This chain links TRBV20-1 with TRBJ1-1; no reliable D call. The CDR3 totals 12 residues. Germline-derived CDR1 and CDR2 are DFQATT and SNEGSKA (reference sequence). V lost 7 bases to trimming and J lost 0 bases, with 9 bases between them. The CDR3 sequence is CSVTGLNTEAFF. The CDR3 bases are TGCAGTGTAACGGGTCTGAACACTGAAGCTTTCTTT.

The CDR3 region is CASSLVGATNTGELFF. The CDR3 nucleotides are TGCGCCAGCAGCTTGGTGGGGGCTACGAACACCGGGGAGCTGTTTTTT. The V gene is TRBV5-1, the J gene TRBJ2-2, with D perhaps TRBD1 (6 bases). CDR1 is SGHRS, CDR2 YFSETQ, per germline. V gave up 0 bases and J gave up 0 bases, with 9 bases separating them. The CDR3 runs 16 residues.

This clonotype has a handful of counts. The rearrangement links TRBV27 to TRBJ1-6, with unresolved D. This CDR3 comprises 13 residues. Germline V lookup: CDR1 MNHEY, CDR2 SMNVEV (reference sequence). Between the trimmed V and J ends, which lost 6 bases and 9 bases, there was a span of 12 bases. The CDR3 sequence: CASRSNEGSPLHF. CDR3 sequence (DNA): TGTGCCAGCAGATCGAATGAGGGTTCACCCCTCCACTTT.

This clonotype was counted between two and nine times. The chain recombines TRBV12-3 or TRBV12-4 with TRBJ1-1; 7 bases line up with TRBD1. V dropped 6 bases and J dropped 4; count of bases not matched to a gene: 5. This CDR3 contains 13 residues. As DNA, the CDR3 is TGTGCCAGCAGACTTGACAGGGCCACTGAAGCTTTCTTT. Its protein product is CASRLDRATEAFF.

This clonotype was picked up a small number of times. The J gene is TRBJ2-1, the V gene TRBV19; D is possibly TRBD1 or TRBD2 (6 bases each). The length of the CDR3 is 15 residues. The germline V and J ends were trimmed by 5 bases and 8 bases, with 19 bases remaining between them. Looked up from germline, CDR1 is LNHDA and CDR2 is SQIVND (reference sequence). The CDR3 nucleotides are TGTGCCAGTAGTGATGGGGCACGGGGGCACGATGAGCAGTTCTTC. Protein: CASSDGARGHDEQFF.

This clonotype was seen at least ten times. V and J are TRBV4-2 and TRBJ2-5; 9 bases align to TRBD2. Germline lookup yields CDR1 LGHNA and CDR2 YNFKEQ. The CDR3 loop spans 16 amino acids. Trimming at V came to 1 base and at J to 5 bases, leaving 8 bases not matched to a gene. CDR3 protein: CASSQGGGAGAETQYF. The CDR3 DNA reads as TGTGCCAGCAGCCAAGGCGGGGGGGCCGGCGCTGAGACCCAGTACTTC.

The CDR3 reads CAISESRQGSIGELFF. The CDR3 bases are TGTGCCATCAGTGAGTCGCGACAGGGAAGTATCGGGGAGCTGTTTTTT. The V and J genes are TRBV10-3 and TRBJ2-2; 7 bases fit TRBD1. The CDR3 runs to 16 residues. V dropped 0 bases and J dropped 7; count of bases not matched to a gene: 8. From germline, CDR1 is ENHRY and CDR2 SYGVKD.

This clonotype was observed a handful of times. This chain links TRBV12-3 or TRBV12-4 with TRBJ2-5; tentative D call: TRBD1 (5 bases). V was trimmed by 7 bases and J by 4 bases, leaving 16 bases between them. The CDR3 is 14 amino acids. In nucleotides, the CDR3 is TGTGCCAGCAATTCTTTTGGGGCCGGAGAGACCCAGTACTTC. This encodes CASNSFGAGETQYF.

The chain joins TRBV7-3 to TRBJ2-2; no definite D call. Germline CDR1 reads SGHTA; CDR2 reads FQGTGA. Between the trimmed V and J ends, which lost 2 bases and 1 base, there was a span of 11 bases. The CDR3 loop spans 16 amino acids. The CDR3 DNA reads TGTGCCAGCAGCTTACTCGCAGGCATGAACACCGGGGAGCTGTTTTTT. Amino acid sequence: CASSLLAGMNTGELFF.

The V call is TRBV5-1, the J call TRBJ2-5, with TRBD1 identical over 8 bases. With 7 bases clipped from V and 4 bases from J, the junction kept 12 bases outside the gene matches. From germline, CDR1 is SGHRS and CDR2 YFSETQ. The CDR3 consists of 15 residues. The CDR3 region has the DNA TGCGCCAGCTGGAAGGGTCAGGGGGCAGGAGAGACCCAGTACTTC. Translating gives CASWKGQGAGETQYF.

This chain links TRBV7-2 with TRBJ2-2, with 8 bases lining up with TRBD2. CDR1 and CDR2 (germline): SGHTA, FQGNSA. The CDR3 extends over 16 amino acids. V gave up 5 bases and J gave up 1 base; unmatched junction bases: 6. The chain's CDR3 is CASSVLAAQNTGELFF. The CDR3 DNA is TGTGCCAGCAGCGTACTAGCGGCGCAGAACACCGGGGAGCTGTTTTTT.

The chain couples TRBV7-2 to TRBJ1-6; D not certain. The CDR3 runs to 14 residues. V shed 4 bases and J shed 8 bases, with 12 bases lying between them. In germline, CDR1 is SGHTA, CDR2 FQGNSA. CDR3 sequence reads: CASSWVTVDSPLHF. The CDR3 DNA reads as TGTGCCAGCAGCTGGGTTACAGTGGATTCACCCCTCCACTTT.